These 12 T cell receptor beta chains were sequenced from one sample in a study of human T cells and chemical hapten exposure. Noted time point: patch test 1, 2 weeks after DPC sensitization. Sample treatment: therapeutic diphenylcyclopropenone sensitization with weekly scalp DPC. TCRdb fed the RACE reads into MiXCR, producing one record per CDR3 protein. The repertoire holds around 50,000 distinct CDR3 sequences, with approximately 9.1% as singletons. The specimen was whole blood, collected in connection with sensitization to the hapten diphenylcyclopropenone (DPC). The receptors come from a woman aged 50 to 60 with alopecia areata. Some clones in this sample may be carry-over from other donors' samples.

This clonotype was counted at least ten times. The chain joins TRBV20-1 to TRBJ2-1; 7 positions agree with TRBD2. The trim removed 3 bases at V and 0 bases at J, leaving 11 bases unmatched. CDR3 length: 17 amino acids. Germline assignment: CDR1 DFQATT and CDR2 SNEGSKA (reference sequence). Here the CDR3 reads CSASHPSGTHSYNEQFF. The CDR3 coding sequence is TGCAGTGCTAGCCACCCGAGCGGGACTCACTCCTACAATGAGCAGTTCTTC.

This rearrangement joins TRBV27 to TRBJ1-1; no reliable D call. V dropped 0 bases and J dropped 3 bases, with 5 bases sitting between them. The CDR3 consists of 13 residues. In germline, CDR1 is MNHEY, CDR2 SMNVEV (reference sequence). CDR3 in amino acids: CASSLSPYTEAFF. The CDR3 nucleotides read TGTGCCAGCAGTTTATCCCCATACACTGAAGCTTTCTTT.

The table lists this clonotype with many counts. This rearrangement joins TRBV2 to TRBJ2-1; 11 positions agree with TRBD2. This CDR3 is 15 amino acids long. The V gene end was trimmed by 6 bases and the J gene end by 2 bases; junction bases not matched to a gene: 3. Germline V gene sequence: CDR1 SNHLY, CDR2 FYNNEI. The CDR3 sequence: CASSATSGTYNEQFF. Here the CDR3 DNA reads TGTGCCAGCAGCGCGACTAGCGGGACCTACAATGAGCAGTTCTTC. The full variable domain, its missing parts supplied by reference TRBV2 and TRBJ2-1, is EPEVTQTPSHQVTQMGQEVILRCVPISNHLYFYWYRQILGQKVEFLVSFYNNEISEKSEIFDDQFSVERPDGSNFTLKIRSTKLEDSAMYFCASSATSGTYNEQFFGPGTRLTVL.

This clonotype came up many times. J is TRBJ2-7 and V is TRBV7-2; 7 positions match TRBD2. The CDR3 contains 16 residues. Losses at the gene ends were 5 bases for V and 0 bases for J; bases not matched to a gene: 10. Germline V gene sequence: CDR1 SGHTA, CDR2 FQGNSA. Written as DNA, the CDR3 is TGTGCCAGCAGCCCGCATGGCGGGAGCAACTCCTACGAGCAGTACTTC. Protein product: CASSPHGGSNSYEQYF.

This clonotype was observed many times. V and J are TRBV3-1 and TRBJ1-5; D not certain. Germline V lookup: CDR1 LGHDT, CDR2 YNNKEL (reference sequence). CDR3 length: 13 residues. Trimming took off 1 base at V and 5 bases at J, with 6 bases between the two ends. The CDR3 is CASSQGPDQPQHF. For the CDR3, the DNA is TGTGCCAGCAGCCAAGGCCCCGATCAGCCCCAGCATTTT. The whole variable domain, filled in from reference TRBV3-1 and TRBJ1-5, reads DTAVSQTPKYLVTQMGNDKSIKCEQNLGHDTMYWYKQDSKKFLKIMFSYNNKELIINETVPNRFSPKSPDKAHLNLHINSLELGDSAVYFCASSQGPDQPQHFGDGTRLSIL.

In its sample, this clonotype was seen a few times. The chain recombines TRBV7-2 with TRBJ2-5; possibly TRBD1 for D (5 bases). V dropped 6 bases and J dropped 1 base, with 9 bases sitting between them. Germline CDR1 reads SGHTA; CDR2 reads FQGNSA. This CDR3 region has 13 residues. CDR3 nucleotides: TGTGCCAGCAGGCGGACACTCCAAGAGACCCAGTACTTC. Translating gives CASRRTLQETQYF.

This clonotype was found many times. The CDR3: CSASSPYSYNEQFF. CDR3 nucleotide sequence: TGCAGTGCTAGTAGCCCTTACTCCTACAATGAGCAGTTCTTC. The chain employs TRBV20-1 and TRBJ2-1; D is undetermined. This CDR3 has 14 amino acids. Trimming took off 3 bases at V and 0 bases at J, with 9 bases between the two ends. Germline V gene lookup returns CDR1 DFQATT and CDR2 SNEGSKA (reference sequence).

This clonotype has ten or more counts. The V call is TRBV20-1, the J call TRBJ2-5; weak D call: TRBD2 (6 bases). Germline CDR1 and CDR2: DFQATT and SNEGSKA (reference sequence). The V gene lost 3 bases and the J gene lost 3 bases, with 23 bases spanning the gap. CDR3 size: 17 residues. The CDR3 DNA sequence: TGCAGTGCTAGCACACCAAGGCGTAGCGGAGGTAAAGAGACCCAGTACTTC. It encodes CSASTPRRSGGKETQYF.

V gene TRBV7-9 combines with J gene TRBJ1-2, with 8 bases that match TRBD1. J gave up 6 bases and V 4 bases, and 16 bases lay outside the gene matches. Germline V lookup: CDR1 SEHNR, CDR2 FQNEAQ (reference sequence). CDR3 length: 17 amino acids. The CDR3 sequence is CASSSLNYRDRFHGYTF. CDR3 DNA: TGTGCCAGCAGCTCTTTAAACTACAGGGACAGGTTTCATGGCTACACCTTC.

This clonotype was seen ten or more times. The V call is TRBV12-3 or TRBV12-4, the J call TRBJ2-3; TRBD2 might be the D (6 bases). Trimming left V 6 bases short and J 1 base short, with 17 bases between. The CDR3 runs to 16 residues. CDR3 amino acids: CASRPRWGEGTDTQYF. DNA for the CDR3: TGTGCCAGCAGACCAAGGTGGGGGGAGGGCACAGATACGCAGTATTTT.

This clonotype came up many times. The V gene is TRBV20-1, the J gene TRBJ2-1; possible D gene TRBD2, 5 bases. V was trimmed by 3 bases and J by 3 bases, leaving 15 bases between them. Germline lookup yields CDR1 DFQATT and CDR2 SNEGSKA (reference sequence). This CDR3 is 15 amino acids long. CDR3 amino acids: CSASTELVGYNEQFF. The DNA of the CDR3 is TGCAGTGCTAGCACCGAACTAGTCGGCTACAATGAGCAGTTCTTC.

The table lists this clonotype with many counts. V is TRBV20-1 and J is TRBJ2-1, with TRBD2 identical over 10 bases. Germline V gives CDR1 DFQATT, CDR2 SNEGSKA (reference sequence). V trimming: 5 bases; J trimming: 3 bases; junction bases outside the gene matches: 4. The CDR3 totals 14 residues. CDR3 region: CSASGLANYNEQFF. The CDR3 DNA reads TGCAGTGCTTCGGGACTAGCGAACTACAATGAGCAGTTCTTC.